Here is one TCR beta chain with its context. The antigen it binds to is not known. No clone much larger than this one lies a single base away; base qualities are absent. This record comes from a study of Graves' ophthalmopathy and Graves' hyperthyroidism (dated by TCRdb to the late 2010s). About the full investigation: Peripheral blood was collected at initial diagnosis, prior to any treatment. In over five hyperthyroidism patients, T-cell repertoires of thyroid tissue and blood were compared. For independent validation, a separate cohort was made up of 18 hyperthyroidism patients plus 17 patients who later progressed from hyperthyroidism to ophthalmopathy. Following sample collection, hyperthyroidism patients were given methimazole at a starting dose of 30 mg daily, and ophthalmopathy patients were given high-dose intravenous methylprednisolone. In total, under 150 blood samples were TCR-sequenced: 40 to 45 ophthalmopathy, some 75 hyperthyroidism and about 17 hyperthyroidism-to-ophthalmopathy patients. TCR beta repertoire signatures were used to distinguish Graves' ophthalmopathy from Graves' hyperthyroidism and to predict progression to ophthalmopathy. To explore V-J signatures that distinguish ophthalmopathy from hyperthyroidism, a discovery set of roughly 98 patients was enrolled, made up of approximately 45 with ophthalmopathy and some 60 with stable hyperthyroidism.

From V the trimming removes 6 bases and from J it removes 0 bases, while the gene matches leave 8 bases of the junction unaccounted for. The CDR3 measures 18 amino acids from cysteine to phenylalanine. Just the 54-base CDR3 DNA is kept, in frame starting at base 1. CDR1 and CDR2, per the germline V gene, are MDHEN and SYDVKM. Hyperthyroidism was defined as stable when no progression to ophthalmopathy occurred within 18 months of follow-up. Hyperthyroidism patients were newly diagnosed, were aged 18 to 65 years, and had a disease duration under 2 months. Patients with other autoimmune diseases, uncontrolled infections, pregnancy or lactation were excluded from the study. Diagnosis was based on clinical symptoms, serum thyroxine, TRAb, thyroid ultrasound and orbital computed tomography. PBMCs were isolated from 10 ml of fresh peripheral blood by Ficoll-Paque density gradient centrifugation. Total RNA was extracted with Trizol reagent and quality-checked on an Agilent 2100 Bioanalyzer.

Paper-wide results and their limitations: Sample size was not statistically predetermined, and group allocation was not concealed from the investigators. Most expanded thyroid clonotypes with frequency above 0.001 were also detected in blood, suggesting blood repertoires may reflect the thyroid immune response. In cross-validation, the 13-signature model distinguished ophthalmopathy from stable hyperthyroidism with 85% to 90% sensitivity and around 82% specificity, and in the test set the corresponding values were about 80% and 75%. In validation, the model predicted ophthalmopathy progression with about 71% sensitivity and roughly 72% specificity; some twelve predicted patients were CT-confirmed with GO in a median of 6.5 months.

For repertoire sequencing, the TCR beta CDR3 regions were amplified from RNA transcripts. The first round of RT-PCR was done with HTBI primers and the Qiagen OneStep RT-PCR kit, and was followed by a second round of multiplex PCR, then size selection and purification. The libraries underwent paired-end sequencing with 100 bp reads on an Illumina HiSeq2000. In the authors' own workflow: Reads were processed with SOAPnuke, discarding reads with adapters, uncalled bases, mean Phred below 15, or no exact constant-primer or identifier match. COPE v1.2.5 was used to merge the high-quality paired reads. Each unique nucleotide sequence was treated as a clonotype, and MiTCR v1.1 was used to align the clonotypes to the IMGT TRB V, D and J references. Only V-J combinations with frequency above 0.0001 were analysed, covering 99% to 99.2% of repertoires. A TCR clonal expansion and chaos score per V-J combination was defined as the ratio of F50 clonal expansion to chaos observed in the TCRdist matrix. Welch's t-statistics and random forest were used to reduce features to about 14 V-J combinations, which were fed into a naive Bayes classifier. Thyroid-blood repertoire similarity was quantified with the Morisita-Horn index. Using fastp trimming at Q25 and MiXCR clonotype assembly, TCRdb reanalyzed the public sequencing data and kept in-frame beta chains. Identical CDR3 proteins give one entry, which carries the most common genes and DNA. TCRdb assigned the V and J calls; the authors' analysis was not used. This sample has roughly 400,000 distinct CDR3 sequences in its table, and about a sixth of those were observed once. The top ten clonotypes cover roughly 2.3% of the sample.

Recombination linked TRBV28 to TRBJ2-4; TRBD2 lines up with 13 middle nucleotides. The clonotype originates from an adult woman with stable Graves' hyperthyroidism. Sequencing used peripheral blood. CDR3 sequence: CASRLAGGWSLAKNIQYF. The DNA sequence follows: TGTGCCAGCAGACTAGCGGGGGGGTGGAGTTTAGCCAAAAACATTCAGTACTTC.